The source of this T cell receptor beta chain is a study of blood T cell repertoires in COVID-19. Study in general: Sources were T cells, B-cell-depleted T cells, or PBMCs; the material itself was cDNA or gDNA.

Here immunoSEQ multiplex PCR was the method, and the copy in TCRdb shows in-frame clones only, minus some. The profile covers around 250,000 clones, with approximately 83% appearing a single time and approximately 2% taken by the ten largest. The CDR3 is made up of 13 amino acids. Germline lookup yields CDR1 MGHRA and CDR2 YSYEKL. V was cut by 1 base and J by 11 bases, with 14 bases left in between. The chain couples TRBV4-1 to TRBJ1-1, with D maybe TRBD1 (6 bases). Sequencing used PBMCs or T cells enriched from blood (not recorded which). The TCR was taken from a woman between 45 and 65 years old who had recovered from COVID-19. CDR3 bases: TGCGCCAGCAGCCAAGGGAACAGGGATTTCGCTTTCTTT. Protein sequence: CASSQGNRDFAFF.